A single T cell receptor (beta chain) is shown here with its context. The data originate from a study of shared T cell receptors in the human thymus. In germline, CDR1 is LGHNA, CDR2 YNFKEQ. The length of the CDR3 is 18 residues. V was clipped by 1 base and J by 3 bases, with 16 bases between them. Generated by immunoSEQ multiplex PCR, the TCRdb table keeps only in-frame clones and is missing some. The data contain roughly 410,000 clones, 85% to 95% of them singletons. Specimen: thymocytes. This TCR derives from a human donor. J is TRBJ2-6 and V is TRBV4-2; a weak D match, TRBD1 (6 bases). The CDR3 is CASSQGAGDANGANVLTF. The CDR3 DNA follows: TGTGCCAGCAGCCAAGGTGCAGGGGACGCTAATGGGGCCAACGTCCTGACTTTC.